Shown below are 26 T cell receptor beta chains from a single sample sequenced in a study of beta chain features in type 1 diabetes. Study-wide results and limits: In every one of the four CD4+ subsets, TCRB CDR3s were moderately but significantly shorter in Type 1 diabetes patients.

Their antigen targets remain unknown. Expressed TCRB transcripts were sequenced after all isolated RNA was converted to cDNA. Sequenced by immunoSEQ multiplex PCR; TCRdb stores in-frame clones only, minus some. The repertoire holds 20,000 to 25,000 clones, with around three fifths as singletons. The sample consisted of stem cell memory CD4+ T cells from blood. These receptor sequences come from a young man with type 1 diabetes.

The chain has TRBV29-1 and TRBJ2-7; possible D gene TRBD1, 6 bases. Germline V lookup: CDR1 SQVTM, CDR2 ANQGSEA. The CDR3 has 16 residues. The germline V and J ends were trimmed by 5 bases and 1 base, with 21 bases remaining between them. CDR3 loop: CSVSRGQPVLSYEQYF. The DNA of the CDR3 is TGCAGCGTTTCCCGTGGACAGCCGGTCCTATCCTACGAGCAGTACTTC.

This clone was observed a few times. The chain combines TRBV5-1 with TRBJ1-1; maybe TRBD1 (6 bases). The V gene's germline CDR1 is SGHRS and CDR2 YFSETQ. V was pared by 2 bases and J by 1 base, with 9 bases between. This CDR3 is 14 amino acids long. The CDR3: CASSLQGRNTEAFF. The DNA of the CDR3 is TGCGCCAGCAGCTTACAGGGCCGGAACACTGAAGCTTTCTTT. Together with reference TRBV5-1 and TRBJ1-1, the CDR3 gives the full variable domain: KAGVTQTPRYLIKTRGQQVTLSCSPISGHRSVSWYQQTPGQGLQFLFEYFSETQRNKGNFPGRFSGRQFSNSRSEMNVSTLELGDSALYLCASSLQGRNTEAFFGQGTRLTVV.

The chain has TRBV30 and TRBJ2-3, with a tentative D call TRBD1 (5 bases). Trimming removed 0 bases at V and 1 base at J, with 11 bases between. The CDR3 totals 15 residues. Germline CDR1 and CDR2: GTSNPN and SVGIG (reference sequence). The CDR3 DNA is TGTGCCTGGAGTGTTCAGGGCTCTGGCACAGATACGCAGTATTTT. This encodes CAWSVQGSGTDTQYF.

The chain has TRBV7-2 and TRBJ2-7, with 9 positions matching TRBD1. The germline CDR1 and CDR2 sequences are SGHTA and FQGNSA. The CDR3 spans 14 residues. The V gene end was trimmed by 5 bases and the J gene end by 2 bases; junction bases not matched to a gene: 4. The CDR3: CASSTQGAAYEQYF. DNA for the CDR3: TGTGCCAGCAGCACACAGGGGGCTGCCTACGAGCAGTACTTC. The full variable domain, with the rest looked up from reference TRBV7-2 and TRBJ2-7, is GAGVSQSPSNKVTEKGKDVELRCDPISGHTALYWYRQSLGQGLEFLIYFQGNSAPDKSGLPSDRFSAERTGGSVSTLTIQRTQQEDSAVYLCASSTQGAAYEQYFGPGTRLTVT.

The chain employs TRBV11-2 and TRBJ2-5; TRBD2 might be the D (6 bases). Germline CDR1 reads SGHAT; CDR2 reads FQNNGV. The CDR3 totals 16 residues. V lost 1 base to trimming and J lost 8 bases, with 20 bases between them. The DNA for the CDR3 is TGTGCCAGCAGCTTAGGATTTGTTGGGGGTGCGGGAACCCAGTACTTC. Translation gives CASSLGFVGGAGTQYF.

This clone was seen a few times. The chain is built from TRBV19 and TRBJ1-2; no reliable D call. This CDR3 is built from 12 residues. The germline CDR1 and CDR2 sequences are LNHDA and SQIVND (reference sequence). Trimming left V 2 bases short and J 8 bases short, with 9 bases between. The chain's CDR3 is CASSISGLGYTF. The DNA of the CDR3 is TGTGCCAGTAGTATAAGTGGCCTCGGCTACACCTTC.

This chain connects TRBV5-5 to TRBJ2-7; D not certain. There are 14 residues in the CDR3. Trimming cost V 0 bases and J 1 base, with 8 bases left between them. Germline CDR1 and CDR2: SGHKS and YYEKEE (reference sequence). The CDR3 nucleotides read TGTGCCAGCAGCTTGGACTTAACTTCCTACGAGCAGTACTTC. It translates to CASSLDLTSYEQYF.

This clone was seen a few times. The rearrangement joins TRBV25-1 to TRBJ2-3; possible D gene TRBD1, 6 bases. This CDR3 is 14 amino acids long. From germline, CDR1 is MGHDK and CDR2 SYGVNS. Trimming stripped 5 bases from V and 3 bases from J, with 12 bases between. CDR3 sequence reads: CASSQRGSTDTQYF. The CDR3 coding sequence is TGTGCCAGCAGTCAGAGGGGGAGTACAGATACGCAGTATTTT. The variable domain in full, completed from reference TRBV25-1 and TRBJ2-3, reads EADIYQTPRYLVIGTGKKITLECSQTMGHDKMYWYQQDPGMELHLIHYSYGVNSTEKGDLSSESTVSRIRTEHFPLTLESARPSHTSQYLCASSQRGSTDTQYFGPGTRLTVL.

This chain connects TRBV27 to TRBJ2-2, with 10 bases lining up with TRBD2. The CDR3 extends over 16 amino acids. V gave up 3 bases and J gave up 1 base; unmatched junction bases: 2. CDR1 is MNHEY, CDR2 SMNVEV, per germline (reference sequence). CDR3 sequence: CASSLPSGGNTGELFF. The CDR3 nucleotides are TGTGCCAGCAGTTTGCCTAGCGGGGGGAACACCGGGGAGCTGTTTTTT.

The chain combines TRBV13 with TRBJ1-1; tentatively, D is TRBD1 (5 bases). The V and J ends lost 0 bases and 10 bases respectively, with 9 bases between them. CDR1 and CDR2 (germline): PRHDT, FYEKMQ (reference sequence). This CDR3 region has 12 residues. The CDR3 sequence: CASSLGQGAAFF. The DNA of the CDR3 is TGTGCCAGCAGCTTAGGCCAGGGCGCAGCTTTCTTT.

The V and J genes are TRBV5-1 and TRBJ1-1; D is uncertain. This CDR3 region has 14 residues. Germline assignment: CDR1 SGHRS and CDR2 YFSETQ. V was shortened by 1 base and J by 1 base, with 8 bases between the two germline ends. CDR3 sequence: CASSLSSSNTEAFF. CDR3 bases: TGCGCCAGCAGCTTGTCGTCGTCGAACACTGAAGCTTTCTTT. Drawing the rest from reference TRBV5-1 and TRBJ1-1, the complete variable domain is KAGVTQTPRYLIKTRGQQVTLSCSPISGHRSVSWYQQTPGQGLQFLFEYFSETQRNKGNFPGRFSGRQFSNSRSEMNVSTLELGDSALYLCASSLSSSNTEAFFGQGTRLTVV.

The rearrangement uses TRBV25-1 and TRBJ2-7; a possible D gene is TRBD1 (5 bases). CDR1 and CDR2 from the germline V gene are MGHDK and SYGVNS. This CDR3 is built from 14 residues. V was trimmed by 4 bases and J by 7 bases, leaving 17 bases between them. This CDR3 is CASSGPIRVGEQYF. Written as DNA, the CDR3 is TGTGCCAGCAGTGGTCCCATCAGGGTAGGGGAGCAGTACTTC.

The chain has TRBV27 and TRBJ2-2; 8 bases are a match to TRBD2. Germline CDR1 reads MNHEY; CDR2 reads SMNVEV (reference sequence). The V segment lost 7 bases and the J segment 4 bases; nucleotides outside the gene matches: 8. The CDR3 contains 15 residues. In DNA, the CDR3 is TGTGCCAGCAAAGATAGACTAGCGAGCACCGGGGAGCTGTTTTTT. It specifies CASKDRLASTGELFF.

The chain combines TRBV28 with TRBJ2-4; D gene unclear. The germline V gene encodes CDR1 MDHEN and CDR2 SYDVKM. With 6 bases removed from V and 5 bases from J, the gap between germline ends came to 8 bases. The CDR3 has 12 amino acids. This CDR3 reads CASSLEQNIQYF. CDR3 nucleotide sequence: TGTGCCAGCAGCCTAGAGCAAAACATTCAGTACTTC.

The chain uses TRBV5-1 and TRBJ1-6; D is undetermined. This CDR3 contains 14 residues. Germline lookup yields CDR1 SGHRS and CDR2 YFSETQ. V gave up 2 bases and J gave up 5 bases, with 8 bases separating them. CDR3 in DNA: TGCGCCAGCAGCTTTGGTCAGGATAATTCACCCCTCCACTTT. Its translation: CASSFGQDNSPLHF.

This clone was recorded a few times. The genes are TRBV29-1 and TRBJ1-4; 8 bases map to TRBD1. The CDR3 is 12 residues long. CDR1 SQVTM and CDR2 ANQGSEA come from the germline V gene. Trimming at V came to 5 bases and at J to 5 bases, leaving 1 base not matched to a gene. Written as DNA, the CDR3 is TGCAGCGTTAGACAGGGGAATGAAAAACTGTTTTTT. Protein sequence: CSVRQGNEKLFF.

The count of this clone is one. The chain combines TRBV5-1 with TRBJ1-4; D call uncertain. This CDR3 comprises 14 residues. V shed 4 bases and J shed 7 bases, with 14 bases lying between them. In germline, CDR1 is SGHRS, CDR2 YFSETQ. The CDR3 reads CASSPSGVSEKLFF. The CDR3 nucleotides are TGCGCCAGCAGCCCTAGCGGGGTCTCTGAAAAACTGTTTTTT.

This clone was detected only a few times. The chain recombines TRBV7-2 with TRBJ2-7, with 7 bases aligning to TRBD1. CDR1 and CDR2 (germline): SGHTA, FQGNSA. This CDR3 is built from 15 residues. Germline trimming cut 5 bases from V and 0 bases from J; bases unmatched to any gene: 7. CDR3 DNA sequence: TGTGCCAGCAGCATAAGGGGGCCGAACTCCTACGAGCAGTACTTC. It encodes CASSIRGPNSYEQYF. Full variable domain (rest looked up from reference TRBV7-2 and TRBJ2-7): GAGVSQSPSNKVTEKGKDVELRCDPISGHTALYWYRQSLGQGLEFLIYFQGNSAPDKSGLPSDRFSAERTGGSVSTLTIQRTQQEDSAVYLCASSIRGPNSYEQYFGPGTRLTVT.

The chain uses TRBV27 and TRBJ1-2, with a weak D call TRBD1 (5 bases). CDR1 MNHEY and CDR2 SMNVEV come from the germline V gene (reference sequence). This CDR3 is 15 amino acids long. The germline V and J ends were trimmed by 5 bases and 4 bases, with 17 bases remaining between them. This chain's CDR3 is CASSPTPQGGYGYTF. DNA of the CDR3: TGTGCCAGCAGTCCCACCCCCCAGGGAGGCTATGGCTACACCTTC.

This rearrangement joins TRBV2 to TRBJ2-1; 10 bases align to TRBD2. CDR3 length equals 13 residues. Germline CDR1 and CDR2: SNHLY and FYNNEI. V shed 7 bases, J shed 6 bases, and the junction held 3 bases outside the gene matches. In nucleotides, the CDR3 is TGTGCCAGCAAGCGGGGGGGAGGCAATGAGCAGTTCTTC. Translated: CASKRGGGNEQFF.

This chain uses TRBV21-1 with TRBJ1-1; the D segment call TRBD1 is taken from the table without a DNA check. TRBV21-1 is a recognized pseudogene. The CDR3 covers 16 residues. In DNA, the CDR3 is TGTGCCAGCAGCAAAGTTTGGCAGGGCCTGAACACTGAAGCTTTCTTT. This codes for CASSKVWQGLNTEAFF.

This clone was detected a few times. The V gene is TRBV7-2, the J gene TRBJ2-5, with no clear D. Trimming stripped 4 bases from V and 5 bases from J, with 8 bases between. Germline CDR1 SGHTA, CDR2 FQGNSA. This CDR3 comprises 12 residues. CDR3 sequence: CASSSGFETQYF. CDR3 DNA sequence: TGTGCCAGCAGCTCGGGTTTCGAGACCCAGTACTTC. Full variable domain (remainder filled in from reference TRBV7-2 and TRBJ2-5): GAGVSQSPSNKVTEKGKDVELRCDPISGHTALYWYRQSLGQGLEFLIYFQGNSAPDKSGLPSDRFSAERTGGSVSTLTIQRTQQEDSAVYLCASSSGFETQYFGPGTRLLVL.

The gene calls are TRBV5-1 and TRBJ2-2; tentatively, D is TRBD2 (5 bases). The ends were cut back, 5 bases at V and 7 bases at J, with 18 bases in the middle. CDR1 and CDR2 from the germline V gene are SGHRS and YFSETQ. This CDR3 is 15 amino acids long. CDR3 sequence: CASRPPGYRGGELFF. Here the CDR3 DNA reads TGCGCCAGCAGGCCCCCGGGGTATCGGGGCGGGGAGCTGTTTTTT.

The chain combines TRBV29-1 with TRBJ2-1, with D perhaps matching TRBD2 (5 bases). The CDR3 extends over 15 amino acids. Trimming stripped 6 bases from V and 3 bases from J, with 18 bases between. CDR1 SQVTM and CDR2 ANQGSEA come from the germline V gene. This CDR3 is CSVPLGRVVYNEQFF. CDR3 sequence (DNA): TGCAGCGTCCCCCTGGGGAGAGTTGTCTACAATGAGCAGTTCTTC.

This chain joins TRBV18 and TRBJ2-1; 11 bases align to TRBD2. The germline gives CDR1 KGHSH, CDR2 LQKENI. V lost 4 bases, J lost 1 base, and 6 bases stayed unmatched. The CDR3 length is 17 residues. CDR3 nucleotide sequence: TGTGCCAGCTCACAATCCCTAGCGGGAGGATCCTACAATGAGCAGTTCTTC. It specifies CASSQSLAGGSYNEQFF. The variable domain in full, completed from reference TRBV18 and TRBJ2-1, reads NAGVMQNPRHLVRRRGQEARLRCSPMKGHSHVYWYRQLPEEGLKFMVYLQKENIIDESGMPKERFSAEFPKEGPSILRIQQVVRGDSAAYFCASSQSLAGGSYNEQFFGPGTRLTVL.

This chain connects TRBV7-2 to TRBJ2-4, with a possible D match to TRBD1 (6 bases). This CDR3 is 14 amino acids long. V was trimmed by 1 base and J by 8 bases, leaving 12 bases between them. The germline CDR1 and CDR2 sequences are SGHTA and FQGNSA. CDR3 DNA sequence: TGTGCCAGCAGCTTAGTCAGGGGTGGGGACATTCAGTACTTC. Its protein product is CASSLVRGGDIQYF.